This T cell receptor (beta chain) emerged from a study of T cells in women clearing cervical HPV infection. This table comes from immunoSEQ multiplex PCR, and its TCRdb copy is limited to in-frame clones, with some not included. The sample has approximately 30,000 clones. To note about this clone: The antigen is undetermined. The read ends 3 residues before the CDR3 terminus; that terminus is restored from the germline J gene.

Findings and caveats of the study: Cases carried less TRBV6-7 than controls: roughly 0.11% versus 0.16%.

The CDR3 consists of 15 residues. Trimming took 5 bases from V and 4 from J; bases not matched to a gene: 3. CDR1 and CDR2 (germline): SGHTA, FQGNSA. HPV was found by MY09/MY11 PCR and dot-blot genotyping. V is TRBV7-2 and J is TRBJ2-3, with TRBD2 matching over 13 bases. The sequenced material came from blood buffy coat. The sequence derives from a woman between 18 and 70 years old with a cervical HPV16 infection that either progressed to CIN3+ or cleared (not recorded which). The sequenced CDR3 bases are TGTGCCAGCAGCACAGGACTAGCGGGAGCAGATACG. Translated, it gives CASSTGLAGADT. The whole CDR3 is CASSTGLAGADTQYF.